This T cell receptor (beta chain) stems from a study of blood T cell dynamics during melanoma immunotherapy. Documented time point: pre-treatment baseline. Prior systemic cancer therapy, immunosuppressant use and other active malignancies excluded patients. Germline V gene sequence: CDR1 SGHTA, CDR2 FQGTGA. V was trimmed by 1 base and J by 6 bases, leaving 13 bases between them. The CDR3 length is 14 residues. Some clones are missing from TCRdb's copy, which holds only in-frame ones; the method was immunoSEQ multiplex PCR. The sample carries about 24,000 clones, approximately 88% recorded once. This sequence originates from a human donor with melanoma. The sample was blood, taken from a patient treated with checkpoint blockade. The chain recombines TRBV7-3 with TRBJ2-7, with D perhaps assigned TRBD1 or TRBD2 (5 bases each). CDR3 sequence reads: CASSLMVGPGEQYF. CDR3 bases: TGTGCCAGCAGCTTAATGGTGGGACCCGGCGAGCAGTACTTC.